A selection of T cell receptor beta chains follows, all from one sample in a study of regulatory T cells in long-lasting Graves disease. TCRdb itself ran the multiplex PCR reads through MiXCR, one entry per CDR3 protein. Among 250,000 to 400,000 distinct CDR3 sequences listed, 15% to 20% were seen once. This sample comprised peripheral blood mononuclear cells (PBMCs), obtained at new diagnosis, from a patient treated with antithyroid drugs. These receptors were taken from a female donor with Graves disease. CDR3s include the opening cysteine and the closing phenylalanine or tryptophan. Fields, in order: clone size, D gene, J gene, V gene, CDR3 DNA, CDR3 protein. A D gene is named only where the DNA matches it firmly. Size is stated for part of the rows, as once, few or many counts, or as a class when the clone is expanded.

>many|-|TRBJ2-7|TRBV12-3/TRBV12-4
TGTGCCAGCAGAAATGTGGAGGCGCCTAACGAGCAGTACTTC
CASRNVEAPNEQYF
>many|-|TRBJ2-5|TRBV6-1
TGTGCCAGCAGTGACCCCAGAGGGGACTTCCAAGAGACCCAGTACTTC
CASSDPRGDFQETQYF
>-|-|TRBJ2-3|TRBV5-5
TGTGCCAGCAGCCAGACACCACCTCATACGCAGTATTTT
CASSQTPPHTQYF
>many|-|TRBJ2-7|TRBV30
TGTGCCTGGAGTTCAGAACGGACGGCCTACTCCTACGAGCAGTACTTC
CAWSSERTAYSYEQYF
>few|-|TRBJ1-3|TRBV9
TGTGCCAGCGCAGAGGGGAGCGGTGGAAACACCATATATTTT
CASAEGSGGNTIYF
>few|-|TRBJ1-4|TRBV5-4
TGTGCCAGCAGCGTTGGACTGGCAACTAATGAAAAACTGTTTTTT
CASSVGLATNEKLFF
>many|-|TRBJ2-7|TRBV19
TGTGCCAGTAGTTCCCACATACAGGGCGAGCAGTACTTC
CASSSHIQGEQYF
>many|TRBD1|TRBJ2-3|TRBV7-9
TGTGCCAGCAGCTCATGGACAGGGGGCTCAGATACGCAGTATTTT
CASSSWTGGSDTQYF
>few|TRBD1|TRBJ2-1|TRBV9
TGTGCCAGCAGCGGACAGGGCGGCAATGAGCAGTTCTTC
CASSGQGGNEQFF
>-|TRBD2|TRBJ2-7|TRBV20-1
TGCAGTGCTATGCGGGAGTACGAGCAGTACTTC
CSAMREYEQYF
>few|-|TRBJ2-7|TRBV19
TGTGCCAGTAGTGATTTTCCGGGCGAGCAGTACTTC
CASSDFPGEQYF
>few|-|TRBJ1-3|TRBV12-3/TRBV12-4
TGTGCCAGCAGTTCCCCGCGGCTCTCTGGAAACACCATATATTTT
CASSSPRLSGNTIYF
>many|TRBD1|TRBJ2-2|TRBV28
TGTGCCAGCAGTTTCGGCCAGGGGGCGAGGTCCGGGGAGCTGTTTTTT
CASSFGQGARSGELFF
>few|-|TRBJ2-3|TRBV7-3
TGTGCCAGCAGCTTGAGGCCTGGGGGCACAGATACGCAGTATTTT
CASSLRPGGTDTQYF
>many|-|TRBJ1-2|TRBV10-3
TGTGCCACCAAGGGGGATGGCTACACCTTC
CATKGDGYTF